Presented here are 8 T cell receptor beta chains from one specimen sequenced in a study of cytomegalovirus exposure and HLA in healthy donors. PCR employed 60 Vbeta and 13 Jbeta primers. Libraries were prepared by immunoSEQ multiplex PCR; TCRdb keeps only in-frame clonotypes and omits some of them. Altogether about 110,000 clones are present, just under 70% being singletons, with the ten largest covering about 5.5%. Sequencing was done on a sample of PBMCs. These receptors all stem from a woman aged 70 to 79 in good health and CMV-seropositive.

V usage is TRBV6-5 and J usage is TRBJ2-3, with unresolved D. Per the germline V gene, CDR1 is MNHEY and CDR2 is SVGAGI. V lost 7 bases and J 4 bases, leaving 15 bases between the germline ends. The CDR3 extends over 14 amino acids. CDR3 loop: CASIWPDQADTQYF. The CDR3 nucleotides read TGTGCCAGCATTTGGCCCGATCAGGCAGATACGCAGTATTTT.

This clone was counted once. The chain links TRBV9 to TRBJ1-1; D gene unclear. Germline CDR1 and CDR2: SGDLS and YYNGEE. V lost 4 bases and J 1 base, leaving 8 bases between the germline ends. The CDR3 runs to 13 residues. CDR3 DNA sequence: TGTGCCAGCAGCCCGAGACAGAACACTGAAGCTTTCTTT. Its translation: CASSPRQNTEAFF.

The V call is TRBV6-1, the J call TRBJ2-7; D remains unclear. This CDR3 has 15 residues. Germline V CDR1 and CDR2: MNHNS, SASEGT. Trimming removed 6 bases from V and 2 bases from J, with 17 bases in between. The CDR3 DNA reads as TGTGCCAGCAGCTACGCTGTTGATGCTACCTACGAGCAGTACTTC. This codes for CASSYAVDATYEQYF.

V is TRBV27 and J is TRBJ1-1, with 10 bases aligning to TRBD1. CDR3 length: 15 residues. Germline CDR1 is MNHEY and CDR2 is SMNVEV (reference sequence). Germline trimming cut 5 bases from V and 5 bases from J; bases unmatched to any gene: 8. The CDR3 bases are TGTGCCAGCAGTCTCCTCGGACAGGGGGGGACTGAAGCTTTCTTT. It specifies CASSLLGQGGTEAFF.

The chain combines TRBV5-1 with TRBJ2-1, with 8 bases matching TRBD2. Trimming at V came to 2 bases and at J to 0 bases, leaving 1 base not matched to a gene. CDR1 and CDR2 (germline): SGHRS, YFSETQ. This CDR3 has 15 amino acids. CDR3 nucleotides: TGCGCCAGCAGCTTAGCGGGGGACTCCTACAATGAGCAGTTCTTC. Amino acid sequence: CASSLAGDSYNEQFF.

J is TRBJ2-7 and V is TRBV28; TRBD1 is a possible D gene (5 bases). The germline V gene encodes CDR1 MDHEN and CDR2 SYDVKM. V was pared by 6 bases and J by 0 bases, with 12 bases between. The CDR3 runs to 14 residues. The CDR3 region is CASRWSGPSYEQYF. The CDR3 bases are TGTGCCAGCAGATGGTCAGGGCCCTCCTACGAGCAGTACTTC.

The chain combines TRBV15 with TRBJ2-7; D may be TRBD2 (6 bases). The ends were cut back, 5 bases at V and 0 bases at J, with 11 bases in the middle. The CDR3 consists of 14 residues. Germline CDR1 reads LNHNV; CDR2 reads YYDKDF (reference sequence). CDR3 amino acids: CATSWGVSSYEQYF. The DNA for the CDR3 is TGTGCCACCAGCTGGGGGGTCTCCTCCTACGAGCAGTACTTC. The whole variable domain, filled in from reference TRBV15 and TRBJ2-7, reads DAMVIQNPRYQVTQFGKPVTLSCSQTLNHNVMYWYQQKSSQAPKLLFHYYDKDFNNEADTPDNFQSRRPNTSFCFLDIRSPGLGDTAMYLCATSWGVSSYEQYFGPGTRLTVT.

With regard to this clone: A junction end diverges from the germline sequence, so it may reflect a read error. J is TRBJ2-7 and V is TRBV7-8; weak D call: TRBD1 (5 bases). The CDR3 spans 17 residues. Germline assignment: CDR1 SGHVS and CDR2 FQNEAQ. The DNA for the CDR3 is TGTGCCAGCAGCTTAGGGGGTTATACAGGTTCTTCCTACGAGCAATACTTC. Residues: CASSLGGYTGSSYEQYF.